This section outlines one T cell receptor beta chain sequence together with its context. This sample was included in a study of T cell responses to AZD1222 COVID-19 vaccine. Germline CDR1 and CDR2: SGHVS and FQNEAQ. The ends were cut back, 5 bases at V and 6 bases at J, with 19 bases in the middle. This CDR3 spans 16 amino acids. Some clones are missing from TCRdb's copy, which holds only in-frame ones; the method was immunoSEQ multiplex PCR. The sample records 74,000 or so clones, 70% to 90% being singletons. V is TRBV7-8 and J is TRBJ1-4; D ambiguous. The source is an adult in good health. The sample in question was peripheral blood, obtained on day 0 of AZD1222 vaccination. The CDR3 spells CASSRIDTNSDEKLFF. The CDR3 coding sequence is TGTGCCAGCAGCCGAATTGACACTAACTCAGATGAAAAACTGTTTTTT.